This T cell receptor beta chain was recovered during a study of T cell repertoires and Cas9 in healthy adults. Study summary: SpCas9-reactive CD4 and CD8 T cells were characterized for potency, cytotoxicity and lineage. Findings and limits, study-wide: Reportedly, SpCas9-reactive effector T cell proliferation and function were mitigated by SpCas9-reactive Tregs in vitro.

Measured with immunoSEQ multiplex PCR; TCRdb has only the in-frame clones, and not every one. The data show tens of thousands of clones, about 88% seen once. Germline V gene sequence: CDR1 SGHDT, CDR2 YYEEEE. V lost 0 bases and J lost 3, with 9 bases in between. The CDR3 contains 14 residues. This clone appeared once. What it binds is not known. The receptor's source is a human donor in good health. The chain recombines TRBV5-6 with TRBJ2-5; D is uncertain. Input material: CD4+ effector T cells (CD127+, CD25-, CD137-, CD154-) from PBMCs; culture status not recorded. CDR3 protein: CASSLVANEETQYF. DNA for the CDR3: TGTGCCAGCAGCTTGGTGGCTAACGAAGAGACCCAGTACTTC. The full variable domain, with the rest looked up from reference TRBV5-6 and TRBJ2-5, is DAGVTQSPTHLIKTRGQQVTLRCSPKSGHDTVSWYQQALGQGPQFIFQYYEEEERQRGNFPDRFSGHQFPNYSSELNVNALLLGDSALYLCASSLVANEETQYFGPGTRLLVL.